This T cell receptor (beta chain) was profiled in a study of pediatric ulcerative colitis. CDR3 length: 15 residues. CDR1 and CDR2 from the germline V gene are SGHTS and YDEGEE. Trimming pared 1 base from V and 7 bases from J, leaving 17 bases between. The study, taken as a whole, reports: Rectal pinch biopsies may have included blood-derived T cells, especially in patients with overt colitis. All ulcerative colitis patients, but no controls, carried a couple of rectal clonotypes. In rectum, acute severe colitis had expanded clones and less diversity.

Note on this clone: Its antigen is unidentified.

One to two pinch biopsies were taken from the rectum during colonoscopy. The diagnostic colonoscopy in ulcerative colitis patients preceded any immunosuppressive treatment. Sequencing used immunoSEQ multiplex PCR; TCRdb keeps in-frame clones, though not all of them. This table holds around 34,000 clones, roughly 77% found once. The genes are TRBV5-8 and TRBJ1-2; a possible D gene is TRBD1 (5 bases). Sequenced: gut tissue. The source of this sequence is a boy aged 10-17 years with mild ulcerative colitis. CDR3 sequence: CASSLPTGGERGYTF. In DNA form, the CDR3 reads TGTGCCAGCAGCTTGCCAACCGGGGGGGAGCGTGGCTACACCTTC.